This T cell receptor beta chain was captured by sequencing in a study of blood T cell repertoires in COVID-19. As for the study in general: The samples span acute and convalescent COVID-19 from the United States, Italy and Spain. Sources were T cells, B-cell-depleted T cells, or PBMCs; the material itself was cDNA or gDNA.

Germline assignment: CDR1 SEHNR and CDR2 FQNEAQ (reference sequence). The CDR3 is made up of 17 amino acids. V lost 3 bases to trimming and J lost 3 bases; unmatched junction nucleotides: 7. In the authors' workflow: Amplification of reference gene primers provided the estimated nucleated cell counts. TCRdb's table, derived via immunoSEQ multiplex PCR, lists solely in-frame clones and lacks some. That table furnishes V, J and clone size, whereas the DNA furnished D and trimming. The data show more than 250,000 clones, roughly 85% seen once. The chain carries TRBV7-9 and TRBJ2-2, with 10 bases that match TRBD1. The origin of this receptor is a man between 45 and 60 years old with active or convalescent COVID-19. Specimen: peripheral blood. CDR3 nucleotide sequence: TGTGCCAGCAGCTTGGGACAGGGGTTTCGGGACACCGGGGAGCTGTTTTTT. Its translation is CASSLGQGFRDTGELFF. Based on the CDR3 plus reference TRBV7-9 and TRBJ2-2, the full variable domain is DTGVSQNPRHKITKRGQNVTFRCDPISEHNRLYWYRQTLGQGPEFLTYFQNEAQLEKSRLLSDRFSAERPKGSFSTLEIQRTEQGDSAMYLCASSLGQGFRDTGELFFGEGSRLTVL.